This T cell receptor beta chain was recorded in a study of cytotoxic CD8 clonotypes in ibrutinib-treated CLL. Study overall: Across samples, productive templates numbered a few hundred thousand and productive rearrangements reached approximately 94,000 on average.

Concerning this clone: Its antigen is not identified.

The study, taken as a whole, reports: Clonality increased at ibrutinib response and stayed stable in sustained remission. At progression, however, it fell back toward baseline.

Clones were read by immunoSEQ multiplex PCR, and TCRdb kept only the in-frame ones, dropping some. The sample lists 65,000 to 80,000 clones; approximately 87% were seen once. V dropped 0 bases and J dropped 2 bases, with 11 bases sitting between them. There are 15 residues in the CDR3. The V gene's germline CDR1 is LNHDA and CDR2 SQIVND (reference sequence). Around 1.9 micrograms of genomic DNA, which was extracted from cryopreserved PBMCs, served as the material used for the TCR beta libraries. The J gene is TRBJ2-7, the V gene TRBV19; possible D gene TRBD1, 5 bases. The clonotype comes from a human donor with chronic lymphocytic leukemia. Sequenced here: PBMCs, sampled after 24 months of ibrutinib treatment. This chain's CDR3 is CASSIEQGRAYEQYF. In DNA, the CDR3 is TGTGCCAGTAGTATAGAGCAGGGCAGAGCCTACGAGCAGTACTTC.